Listed below are T cell receptor beta chains from one sample, sequenced in a study of shared clonotypes between healthy human individuals. Sequencing was performed with immunoSEQ multiplex PCR; in TCRdb, only in-frame clones are kept and a portion is missing. The sample contains about 1.5 million clones, approximately 98% of which appear only once. Material for sequencing was naive CD4+ T cells sorted from blood. The receptors derive from a man aged 25-45 years in good health. Each CDR3 is given with its conserved first and last residue.

TRBV11-3 | CASSSRTGSRQYF
TRBV29-1 | CSVQHSDRLNRTQHF
TRBV11-2 | CASGIQGAFEQYF
TRBV7-9 | CASSTSGAYSYEQYF
TRBV18 | CASSPAGELFF
TRBV7-9 | CASSWRPGTGSSGNTIYF
TRBV2 | CASSAGGAVYEQYF
TRBV10-3 | CAINSGQRGYTF
TRBV4-2 | CASSQVGTGGVFYEQYF
TRBV18 | CASIQSEGQPQHF
TRBV11-2 | CASSRIQGGYEQYF
TRBV2 | CASCTTDAMQYF
TRBV18 | CASSPAGLNEKLFF
TRBV19 | CASSISSYNEQFF
TRBV27 | CASSLSGVYSNQPQHF
TRBV6-5 | CASPEVGSNTGELFF
TRBV30 | CAWSVGVFKGEKLFF
TRBV28 | CASRAGGNYGYTF
TRBV29-1 | CSAGQITDTQYF
TRBV7-9 | CASSPMRDTYYEQYF
TRBV9 | CASSVGLAGVLGELFF
TRBV7-9 | CASSLAGTGTEAFF
TRBV14 | CASSHELLLSGANVLTF
TRBV2 | CASSLTSVANTGELFF